The clone carrying this TCR beta chain was recorded many times. The antigen remains undetermined. For the diagnoses, clinical symptoms, serum thyroxine and TRAb, thyroid ultrasound and orbital computed tomography were used. The length of the CDR3 is 15 residues. CDR1 SGHVS and CDR2 FQNEAQ come from the germline V gene. V was pared by 6 bases and J by 2 bases, with 7 bases of the junction left unmatched. These data come from a study of T cells in Graves' hyperthyroidism and ophthalmopathy. Amplified TCR beta CDR3 regions came from RNA transcripts. HTBI primers were the set used in a first-round RT-PCR of the TCR CDR3. From the multiplex PCR reads, TCRdb called clonotypes with MiXCR, one entry per CDR3 protein. The data show about 840,000 distinct CDR3 sequences, 35% to 45% seen once. Whole-study findings and limits: Blood also held most thyroid clonotypes expanded beyond 0.001. Before onset, ophthalmopathy was predicted by the model a median about six months earlier.

The sample was blood. The chain recombines TRBV7-8 with TRBJ1-5; 7 bases line up with TRBD1. This clonotype was obtained from a man aged 18 to 35 with Graves' hyperthyroidism. CDR3: CASSPKGARNQPQHF. The DNA of the CDR3 is TGTGCCAGCAGTCCTAAGGGGGCGCGCAATCAGCCCCAGCATTTT. Full variable domain (remainder filled in from reference TRBV7-8 and TRBJ1-5): GAGVSQSPRYKVAKRGQDVALRCDPISGHVSLFWYQQALGQGPEFLTYFQNEAQLDKSGLPSDRFFAERPEGSVSTLKIQRTQQEDSAVYLCASSPKGARNQPQHFGDGTRLSIL.